The T cell receptor beta chain described here comes from a study of PD-L1 blockade in urothelial cancer. The V and J ends lost 5 bases and 7 bases, in that order; junction bases with no gene match: 8. This CDR3 has 16 residues. CDR1 and CDR2 from the germline V gene are SNHLY and FYNNEI. Clones were read by immunoSEQ multiplex PCR, and TCRdb kept only the in-frame ones, dropping some. Counted here are over 40,000 clones, about four fifths occurring once; the ten biggest clones make up 3% to 3.5%. The sample in question was PBMCs, obtained around atezolizumab (anti-PD-L1) treatment. This rearrangement joins TRBV2 to TRBJ2-4; 13 bases are shared with TRBD2. The receptor was derived from a man between 65 and 85 years old with urothelial cancer. CDR3 loop: CASSLTSGGTGNIQYF. As DNA, the CDR3 is TGTGCCAGCAGTTTGACTAGCGGGGGGACCGGGAACATTCAGTACTTC.